This TCR beta chain was profiled in a study of memory CD4+ T cells and cytomegalovirus serostatus. Trimming cost V 6 bases and J 2 bases; bases outside gene matches: 3. The CDR3 runs to 14 residues. CDR1 MNHEY and CDR2 SVGAGI come from the germline V gene. The table came from immunoSEQ multiplex PCR; TCRdb's copy has only in-frame clones and leaves some out. The sample holds 40,000 to 50,000 clones, about 74% seen once. The sample holds a few counts of this clone. The sort gate was single viable CD3+CD4+CD8-CD45RO+ cells for memory CD4+ T cells. The rearrangement uses TRBV6-5 and TRBJ1-1; 10 bases match TRBD1. This receptor was identified in an adult in good health and CMV-seropositive. Sequenced input: memory CD4+ T cells from blood. As DNA, the CDR3 is TGTGCCAGCAGGACAGGGGGCACCAACACTGAAGCTTTCTTT. Translated: CASRTGGTNTEAFF.